These 20 T cell receptor beta chains originate from one sample sequenced in a study of T-cell memory formation after mild COVID-19 (dated by TCRdb to the early 2020s). Libraries were prepared through 5' RACE. Reads for this sample came from an Illumina NovaSeq 6000. TCRdb reworked the public reads: Q25 trimming with fastp, MiXCR clone assembly, productive beta chains retained. Identical CDR3 proteins give one entry, which carries the most common genes and DNA. The sample table records a few hundred thousand distinct CDR3 sequences; around 15% of these occur just once. The ten top clones hold around a fifth of the sample. The material sequenced was PBMCs or a T cell subset sorted from them (not recorded which). The receptors come from a young man who had mild COVID-19 (a few samples of this study predate the infection). The sample titles of this study are shuffled in the database, so cell type and time point are left out; the donor was told from shared clones.

This clonotype appeared once. The gene calls are TRBV12-3 or TRBV12-4 and TRBJ1-2, with D possibly matching TRBD1 (6 bases). V lost 8 bases to trimming and J lost 5 bases, with 18 bases between them. The CDR3 is 14 amino acids. For the CDR3, the DNA is TGTGCCAGCCGGAAGGGGGGTGGATGGTATGGCTACACCTTC. Translated: CASRKGGGWYGYTF.

This rearrangement joins TRBV2 to TRBJ2-7, with 7 positions matching TRBD2. After removal of 6 bases from V and 7 bases from J, the junction contained 15 bases not matched to a gene. The CDR3 extends over 15 amino acids. Germline-derived CDR1 and CDR2 are SNHLY and FYNNEI. The CDR3 loop is CASRGTSGGRGEQYF. The CDR3 DNA reads as TGTGCCAGCAGAGGGACCTCGGGCGGGAGAGGGGAGCAGTACTTC.

This clonotype showed up just a few times. The chain is built from TRBV27 and TRBJ2-1; D ambiguous. The CDR3 has 11 residues. The ends were cut back, 7 bases at V and 6 bases at J, with 7 bases in the middle. CDR1 MNHEY and CDR2 SMNVEV come from the germline V gene (reference sequence). The CDR3 region is CASIWGNEQFF. In DNA form, the CDR3 reads TGTGCCAGCATATGGGGCAATGAGCAGTTCTTC.

V and J are TRBV15 and TRBJ1-2; D is uncertain. V gave up 5 bases and J gave up 6 bases, with 16 bases separating them. Looked up from germline, CDR1 is LNHNV and CDR2 is YYDKDF (reference sequence). The CDR3 sequence is 14 residues long. The CDR3 reads CATSPGTQADGYTF. Written as DNA, the CDR3 is TGTGCCACCAGCCCGGGCACCCAGGCGGATGGCTACACCTTC.

This clonotype was seen ten or more times. CDR3 amino acids: CASSLATTGRTEAFF. The DNA for the CDR3 is TGCGCCAGCAGCTTGGCAACCACCGGGCGCACTGAAGCTTTCTTT. The rearrangement uses TRBV5-1 and TRBJ1-1, with unresolved D. Germline values: CDR1 SGHRS, CDR2 YFSETQ. The CDR3 loop spans 15 amino acids. Trimming took 0 bases from V and 4 from J, leaving 13 bases between them.

At least ten counts were recorded for this clonotype. This rearrangement joins TRBV12-3 or TRBV12-4 to TRBJ2-1; the match to TRBD2 covers 8 bases. After removal of 8 bases from V and 10 bases from J, the junction contained 13 bases not matched to a gene. This CDR3 has 14 amino acids. DNA for the CDR3: TGTGCCAGCCGATTGGGGCTAGCGGGCCAGGAGCAGTTCTTC. It specifies CASRLGLAGQEQFF.

This clonotype was observed a few times. The chain employs TRBV14 and TRBJ2-3, with D possibly being TRBD2 (5 bases). The CDR3 covers 16 residues. V was pared by 1 base and J by 5 bases, with 16 bases between. Germline V gives CDR1 SGHDN, CDR2 FVKESK. CDR3 loop: CASSQVLGGLVDTQYF. The CDR3 region has the DNA TGTGCCAGCAGCCAAGTGCTAGGCGGACTCGTAGATACGCAGTATTTT.

This chain uses TRBV7-6 with TRBJ2-7; D could derive from TRBD1 or TRBD2 (5 bases each). Deletions cut 1 base from V and 7 bases from J, with 14 bases between. The V gene's germline CDR1 is SGHVS and CDR2 FNYEAQ. The CDR3 sequence is 14 residues long. As DNA, the CDR3 is TGTGCCAGCAGCTTAGGGGGCGGGTTAGGGGAGCAGTACGTC. Encoded protein: CASSLGGGLGEQYV.

This chain links TRBV9 with TRBJ2-6; no firm D call. Germline V CDR1 and CDR2: SGDLS, YYNGEE. The CDR3 sequence is 15 residues long. Trimming pared 7 bases from V and 1 base from J, leaving 12 bases between. CDR3 DNA: TGTGCCAGCCGGTTGACTGTGTCTGGGGCCAACGTCCTGACTTTC. It yields the protein CASRLTVSGANVLTF.

This clonotype was detected once. The genes are TRBV18 and TRBJ2-7; TRBD1 agrees at 7 bases. Per the germline V gene, CDR1 is KGHSH and CDR2 is LQKENI. V lost 3 bases to trimming and J lost 3 bases; unmatched junction nucleotides: 2. The CDR3 has 13 residues. The CDR3 sequence: CASSPRDSYEQYF. In nucleotides, the CDR3 is TGTGCCAGCTCACCTCGGGACAGCTACGAGCAGTACTTC.

This clonotype turned up a few times. The chain couples TRBV6-6 to TRBJ1-2; TRBD1 aligns across 11 bases. J was trimmed by 8 bases and V by 2 bases; bases with no gene match: 4. The CDR3 spans 14 residues. CDR1 and CDR2 from the germline V gene are MNHNY and SVGAGI (reference sequence). The CDR3 here is CASSYEGQGAGYTF. CDR3 sequence (DNA): TGTGCCAGCAGTTACGAAGGACAGGGGGCCGGCTACACCTTC.

The chain uses TRBV7-2 and TRBJ2-4; 8 nucleotides match TRBD2. CDR3 length: 17 residues. V dropped 3 bases and J dropped 1; count of bases not matched to a gene: 8. Germline loops: CDR1 SGHTA, CDR2 FQGNSA. In nucleotides, the CDR3 is TGTGCCAGCAGCTTCCAGCGGGGGCGAGGTGCCAAAAACATTCAGTACTTC. Protein sequence: CASSFQRGRGAKNIQYF.

The genes are TRBV11-2 and TRBJ2-5; 10 bases match TRBD2. J gave up 4 bases and V 8 bases, and 7 bases lay outside the gene matches. This CDR3 is 14 amino acids long. CDR1 and CDR2 (germline): SGHAT, FQNNGV. CDR3 in DNA: TGTGCCAGCGGCCCGGGACTAGCGTTAGAGACCCAGTACTTC. Protein product: CASGPGLALETQYF.

V gene TRBV7-6 combines with J gene TRBJ2-1; no clear D gene. Per the germline V gene, CDR1 is SGHVS and CDR2 is FNYEAQ. V lost 4 bases and J lost 0, with 7 bases in between. The CDR3 has 14 amino acids. The CDR3 coding sequence is TGTGCCAGCAGCTCCAGGCCCTCCTACAATGAGCAGTTCTTC. Protein: CASSSRPSYNEQFF.

The J gene is TRBJ1-6, the V gene TRBV6-1; no clear D gene. The CDR3 consists of 14 residues. The germline V gene has CDR1 MNHNS and CDR2 SASEGT. V lost 6 bases and J lost 8, with 14 bases in between. This CDR3 is CASSTTDKDSPLHF. DNA for the CDR3: TGTGCCAGCAGCACGACTGATAAAGATTCACCCCTCCACTTT.

This clonotype showed up just a few times. V is TRBV6-5 and J is TRBJ1-3; D remains unclear. CDR3 length: 14 residues. Trimming removed 6 bases from V and 0 bases from J, with 9 bases in between. Germline CDR1 MNHEY, CDR2 SVGAGI. This CDR3 is CASRNTFSGNTIYF. CDR3 DNA sequence: TGTGCCAGCAGAAACACCTTCTCTGGAAACACCATATATTTT.

Many counts were recorded for this clonotype. The chain is built from TRBV9 and TRBJ2-3, with TRBD2 as a possible D gene (5 bases). This CDR3 is 12 amino acids long. Germline V lookup: CDR1 SGDLS, CDR2 YYNGEE. V was clipped by 4 bases and J by 10 bases, with 13 bases between them. CDR3 DNA sequence: TGTGCCAGCAGCCCCCAGCGGACCGCGCAGTATTTT. Translating it yields CASSPQRTAQYF.

The rearrangement uses TRBV19 and TRBJ2-6; a weak D match, TRBD1 (6 bases). Trimming removed 1 base at V and 3 bases at J, with 13 bases between. Germline CDR1 is LNHDA and CDR2 is SQIVND (reference sequence). This CDR3 has 17 residues. The CDR3 sequence is CASSIAYRVFGANVLTF. CDR3 sequence (DNA): TGTGCCAGTAGTATAGCCTACAGGGTCTTTGGGGCCAACGTCCTGACTTTC. The full variable domain, with the rest looked up from reference TRBV19 and TRBJ2-6, is DGGITQSPKYLFRKEGQNVTLSCEQNLNHDAMYWYRQDPGQGLRLIYYSQIVNDFQKGDIAEGYSVSREKKESFPLTVTSAQKNPTAFYLCASSIAYRVFGANVLTFGAGSRLTVL.

The genes are TRBV7-8 and TRBJ2-7; 10 bases line up with TRBD1. J was trimmed by 3 bases and V by 8 bases; bases with no gene match: 10. From germline, CDR1 is SGHVS and CDR2 FQNEAQ. The CDR3 runs 15 residues. The chain's CDR3 is CASLNRDRGDYEQYF. The CDR3 DNA sequence: TGTGCCAGCCTGAACCGGGACAGGGGCGACTACGAGCAGTACTTC.

The chain couples TRBV20-1 to TRBJ2-5; 10 bases align to TRBD2. The trim removed 4 bases at V and 3 bases at J, leaving 5 bases unmatched. This CDR3 is 14 amino acids long. From germline, CDR1 is DFQATT and CDR2 SNEGSKA (reference sequence). CDR3 nucleotide sequence: TGCAGTGCTACGTGGCTAGCGGGGGAAGAGACCCAGTACTTC. Residues: CSATWLAGEETQYF.